This T cell receptor beta chain was obtained from a study of T cells in Graves' hyperthyroidism and ophthalmopathy. Study-level results: Ophthalmopathy and stable hyperthyroidism were separated by a 13 V-J model.

Amplification of TCR beta CDR3 regions was performed using RNA transcripts as template. The primer set for the first-round RT-PCR of the TCR CDR3 was HTBI. TCRdb used MiXCR to reprocess the multiplex PCR reads, holding one entry per CDR3 protein. This table holds around 400,000 distinct CDR3 sequences, about a sixth found once. Diagnostic decisions used clinical symptoms, serum thyroxine and TRAb, thyroid ultrasound and orbital computed tomography. CDR1 and CDR2 (germline): PRHDT, FYEKMQ (reference sequence). Trimming left V 5 bases short and J 12 bases short, with 16 bases between. The CDR3 covers 13 residues. This clonotype was counted at least ten times. Its specificity is unknown.

The receptor was derived from a woman between 18 and 29 years old with Graves' hyperthyroidism that later progressed to Graves' ophthalmopathy. The V gene is TRBV13, the J gene TRBJ1-4, with D tentatively TRBD1 (5 bases). The sample taken for sequencing was blood. The CDR3 DNA sequence: TGTGCCAGCAGCCCTACTAGTAGGGGTGAACTGTTTTTT. Its protein product is CASSPTSRGELFF. Variable domain in full (rest from reference TRBV13 and TRBJ1-4): AAGVIQSPRHLIKEKRETATLKCYPIPRHDTVYWYQQGPGQDPQFLISFYEKMQSDKGSIPDRFSAQQFSDYHSELNMSSLELGDSALYFCASSPTSRGELFFGSGTQLSVL.